This T cell receptor (beta chain) was identified during a study of cytomegalovirus exposure and HLA in healthy donors. Across the study: Most genotyped donors, 81% of some 400, had Caucasian-associated genetic ancestry. Study findings and constraints: Altogether, around 160 TCR beta chains were recorded as cytomegalovirus-associated.

This clone has just one count. Its cognate antigen is unknown. The PCR was carried out with 60 Vbeta primers and 13 Jbeta primers. Assay: immunoSEQ multiplex PCR; the TCRdb copy retains only in-frame clones and omits some. The sample includes about 85,000 clones, around two thirds of them seen just once. All donors participated as healthy donors of bone marrow. The germline V gene encodes CDR1 SGDLS and CDR2 YYNGEE. The CDR3 is made up of 16 amino acids. V lost 0 bases and J lost 7; bases outside the gene matches: 10. The clonotype was recovered from a man between 25 and 39 years old in good health and CMV-seronegative. Sequences were obtained from PBMCs. The chain joins TRBV9 to TRBJ1-2; 9 bases are a match to TRBD1. CDR3 amino acids: CASSVAGQGRSGGYTF. The CDR3 bases are TGTGCCAGCAGCGTAGCCGGACAGGGGCGTTCGGGTGGCTACACCTTC. The whole variable domain, filled in from reference TRBV9 and TRBJ1-2, reads DSGVTQTPKHLITATGQRVTLRCSPRSGDLSVYWYQQSLDQGLQFLIQYYNGEERAKGNILERFSAQQFPDLHSELNLSSLELGDSALYFCASSVAGQGRSGGYTFGSGTRLTVV.